This T cell receptor beta chain was identified during a study of shared clonotypes between healthy human individuals. The deep-level immunoSEQ assay was used. Generated by immunoSEQ multiplex PCR, the TCRdb table keeps only in-frame clones and is missing some. The sample contains 1,400,000 or so clones, 97% to 99% of which appear only once. The CDR3 is made up of 16 amino acids. With 6 bases removed from V and 2 bases from J, the gap between germline ends came to 18 bases. Germline V gives CDR1 SGHTA, CDR2 FQGNSA. The sample comprised naive CD4+ T cells sorted from blood. Indicated subset: CD45RA+ positively selected. This sequence originates from a man in his thirties or forties in good health. V gene TRBV7-2 combines with J gene TRBJ2-3; D tentatively fits TRBD1 or TRBD2 (6 bases each). CDR3 in amino acids: CASREPRRGATDTQYF. In DNA form, the CDR3 reads TGTGCCAGCAGAGAGCCTAGGAGGGGGGCCACAGATACGCAGTATTTT.